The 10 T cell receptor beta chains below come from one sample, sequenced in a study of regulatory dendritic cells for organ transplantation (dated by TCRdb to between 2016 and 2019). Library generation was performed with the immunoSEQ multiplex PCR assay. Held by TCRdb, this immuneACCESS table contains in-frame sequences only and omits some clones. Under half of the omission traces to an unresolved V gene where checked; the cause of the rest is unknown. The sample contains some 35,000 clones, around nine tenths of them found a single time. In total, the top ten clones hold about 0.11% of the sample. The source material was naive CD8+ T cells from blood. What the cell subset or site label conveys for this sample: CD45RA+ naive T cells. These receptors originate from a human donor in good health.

CDR3 protein: CASSFGETNYEQYF. The CDR3 DNA reads as TGTGCCAGCAGCTTCGGCGAAACCAATTACGAGCAGTACTTC. The rearrangement joins TRBV7-9 to TRBJ2-7; no clear D. The germline CDR1 and CDR2 sequences are SEHNR and FQNEAQ (reference sequence). V lost 3 bases, J lost 4 bases, and 13 bases lay in between. The CDR3 covers 14 residues.

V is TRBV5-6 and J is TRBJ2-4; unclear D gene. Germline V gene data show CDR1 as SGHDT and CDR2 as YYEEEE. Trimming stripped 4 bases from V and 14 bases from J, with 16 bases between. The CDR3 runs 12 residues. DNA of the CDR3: TGTGCCAGCAGCCAGGATCCCTACCCCAAGTACTTC. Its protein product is CASSQDPYPKYF. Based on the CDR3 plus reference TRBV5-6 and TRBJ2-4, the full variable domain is DAGVTQSPTHLIKTRGQQVTLRCSPKSGHDTVSWYQQALGQGPQFIFQYYEEEERQRGNFPDRFSGHQFPNYSSELNVNALLLGDSALYLCASSQDPYPKYFGAGTRLSVL.

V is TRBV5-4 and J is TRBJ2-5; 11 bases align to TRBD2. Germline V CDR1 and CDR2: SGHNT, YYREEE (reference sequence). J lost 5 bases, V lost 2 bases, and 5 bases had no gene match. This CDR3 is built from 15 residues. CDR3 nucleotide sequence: TGTGCCAGCAGCTTACTAGCGGGAGATTGGGAGACCCAGTACTTC. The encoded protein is CASSLLAGDWETQYF.

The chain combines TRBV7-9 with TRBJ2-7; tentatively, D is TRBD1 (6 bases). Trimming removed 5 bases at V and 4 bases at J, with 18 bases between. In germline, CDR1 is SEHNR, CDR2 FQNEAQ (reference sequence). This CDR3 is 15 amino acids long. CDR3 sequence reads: CASSPVQGTGYEQYF. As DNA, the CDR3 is TGTGCCAGCAGCCCAGTGCAGGGTACAGGGTACGAGCAGTACTTC.

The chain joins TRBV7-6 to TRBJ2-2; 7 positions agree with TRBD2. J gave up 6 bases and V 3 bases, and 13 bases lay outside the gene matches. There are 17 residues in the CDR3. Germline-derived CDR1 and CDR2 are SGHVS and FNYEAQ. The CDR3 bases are TGTGCCAGCAGCTTCGTTTCGGCGGGAGCCTCCTCCGGGGAGCTGTTTTTT. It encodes CASSFVSAGASSGELFF.

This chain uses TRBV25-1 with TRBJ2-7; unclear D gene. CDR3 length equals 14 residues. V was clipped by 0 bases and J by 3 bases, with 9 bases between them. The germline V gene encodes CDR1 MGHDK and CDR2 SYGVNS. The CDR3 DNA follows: TGTGCCAGCAGTGAATATGGCAGAAACTACGAGCAGTACTTC. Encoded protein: CASSEYGRNYEQYF.

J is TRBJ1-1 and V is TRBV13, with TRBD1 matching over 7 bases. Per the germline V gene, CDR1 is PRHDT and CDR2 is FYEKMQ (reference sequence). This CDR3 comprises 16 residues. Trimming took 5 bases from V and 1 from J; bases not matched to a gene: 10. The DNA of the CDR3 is TGTGCCAGCAGCCCCCCGACCGGGACAGAGAACACTGAAGCTTTCTTT. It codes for CASSPPTGTENTEAFF.

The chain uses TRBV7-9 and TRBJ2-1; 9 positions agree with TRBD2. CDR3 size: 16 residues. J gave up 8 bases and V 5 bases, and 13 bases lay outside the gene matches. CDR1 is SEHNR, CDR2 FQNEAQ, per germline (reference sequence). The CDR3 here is CASSPTSASGIDEQFF. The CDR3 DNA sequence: TGTGCCAGCAGCCCCACGTCTGCTAGCGGGATAGATGAGCAGTTCTTC.

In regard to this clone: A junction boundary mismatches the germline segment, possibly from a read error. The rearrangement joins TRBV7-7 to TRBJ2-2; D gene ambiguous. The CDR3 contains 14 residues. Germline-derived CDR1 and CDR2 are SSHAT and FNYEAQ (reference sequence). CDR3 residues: CASSLGYGTGELFF. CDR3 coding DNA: TGTGCTAGCAGCTTAGGTTACGGCACCGGGGAGCTGTTTTTT.

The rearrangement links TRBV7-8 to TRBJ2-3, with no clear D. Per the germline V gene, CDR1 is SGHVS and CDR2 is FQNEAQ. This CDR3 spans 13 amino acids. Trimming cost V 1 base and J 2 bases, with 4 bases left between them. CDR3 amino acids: CASSLGSTDTQYF. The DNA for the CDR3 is TGTGCCAGCAGCTTAGGGTCCACAGATACGCAGTATTTT.